This T cell receptor beta chain was profiled in a study of OX40 agonist ivuxolimab in advanced cancers. Study information: Patients with hepatocellular carcinoma, melanoma, renal cell or head and neck cancer made up the dose-escalation patients.

CDR3 length: 12 residues. Germline V gene sequence: CDR1 SEHNR, CDR2 FQNEAQ (reference sequence). Between the trimmed V and J ends, which lost 6 bases and 6 bases, there was a span of 8 bases. The method was immunoSEQ multiplex PCR; TCRdb's version includes in-frame clones alone and lacks a portion of them. The top ten clones hold about 10% of a sample with 65,000 to 90,000 clones, 75% to 90% of them seen once. The chain links TRBV7-9 to TRBJ2-2; tentatively, D is TRBD2 (5 bases). Specimen: CD4+ or CD8+ T cells sorted from blood, collected in a trial of the OX40 agonist ivuxolimab. The clonotype originates from an adult with an advanced solid tumor such as melanoma, head and neck, liver or kidney cancer. The CDR3 DNA reads TGTGCCAGCAGTTCCGGGGCCGGGGAGCTGTTTTTT. Translating gives CASSSGAGELFF.